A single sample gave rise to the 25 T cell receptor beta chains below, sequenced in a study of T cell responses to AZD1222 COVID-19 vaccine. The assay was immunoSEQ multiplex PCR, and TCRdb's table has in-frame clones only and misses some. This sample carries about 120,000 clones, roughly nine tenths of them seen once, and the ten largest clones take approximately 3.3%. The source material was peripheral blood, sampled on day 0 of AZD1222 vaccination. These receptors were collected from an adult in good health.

This CDR3 reads CASSLLGESYGYTF. In DNA, the CDR3 is TGTGCCAGCAGTTTATTAGGGGAGAGCTATGGCTACACCTTC. The chain links TRBV28 to TRBJ1-2; a weak D match, TRBD1 (5 bases). Between the trimmed V and J ends, which lost 1 base and 4 bases, there was a span of 10 bases. The CDR3 runs 14 residues. Germline CDR1 is MDHEN and CDR2 is SYDVKM.

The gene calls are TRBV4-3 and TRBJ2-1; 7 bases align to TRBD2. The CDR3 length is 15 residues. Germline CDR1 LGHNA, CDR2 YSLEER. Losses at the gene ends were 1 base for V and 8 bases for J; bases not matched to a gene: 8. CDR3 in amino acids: CASSQGPAGGYEQFF. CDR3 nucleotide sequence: TGCGCCAGCAGCCAAGGCCCCGCCGGGGGGTATGAGCAGTTCTTC.

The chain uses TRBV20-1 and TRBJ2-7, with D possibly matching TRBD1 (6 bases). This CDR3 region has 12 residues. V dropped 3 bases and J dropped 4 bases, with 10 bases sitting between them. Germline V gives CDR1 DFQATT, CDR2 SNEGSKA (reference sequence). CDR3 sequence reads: CSASKDRYEQYF. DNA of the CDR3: TGCAGTGCTAGTAAGGACAGATACGAGCAGTACTTC.

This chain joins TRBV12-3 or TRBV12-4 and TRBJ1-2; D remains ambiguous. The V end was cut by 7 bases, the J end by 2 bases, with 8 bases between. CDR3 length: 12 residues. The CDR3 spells CASTNVNYGYTF. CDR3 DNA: TGTGCCAGCACAAATGTGAACTATGGCTACACCTTC.

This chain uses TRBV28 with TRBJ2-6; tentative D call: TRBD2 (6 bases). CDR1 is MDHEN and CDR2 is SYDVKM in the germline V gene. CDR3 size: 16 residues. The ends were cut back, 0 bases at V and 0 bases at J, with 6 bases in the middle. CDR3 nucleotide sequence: TGTGCCAGCAGTTTATGGCGGGGCTCTGGGGCCAACGTCCTGACTTTC. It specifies CASSLWRGSGANVLTF. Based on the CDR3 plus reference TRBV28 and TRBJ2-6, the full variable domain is DVKVTQSSRYLVKRTGEKVFLECVQDMDHENMFWYRQDPGLGLRLIYFSYDVKMKEKGDIPEGYSVSREKKERFSLILESASTNQTSMYLCASSLWRGSGANVLTFGAGSRLTVL.

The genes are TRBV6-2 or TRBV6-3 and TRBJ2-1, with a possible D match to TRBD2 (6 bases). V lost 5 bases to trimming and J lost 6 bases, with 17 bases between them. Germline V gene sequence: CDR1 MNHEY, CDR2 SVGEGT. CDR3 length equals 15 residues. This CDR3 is CASSRDWRDSNEQFF. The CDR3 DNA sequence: TGTGCCAGCAGTCGGGACTGGAGGGATTCCAATGAGCAGTTCTTC.

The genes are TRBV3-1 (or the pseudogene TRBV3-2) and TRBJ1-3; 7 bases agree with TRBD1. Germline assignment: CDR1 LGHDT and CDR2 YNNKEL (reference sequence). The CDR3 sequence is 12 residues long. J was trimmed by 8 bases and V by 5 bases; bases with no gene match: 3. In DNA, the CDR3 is TGTGCCAGCAGCATTACAGGGGACACCATATATTTT. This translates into CASSITGDTIYF.

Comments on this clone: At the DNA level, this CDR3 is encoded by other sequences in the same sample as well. CDR3 DNA sequence: TGTGCCAGCAGTCCTGCCTACGAGCAGTACTTC. Its translation is CASSPAYEQYF. J is TRBJ2-7 and V is TRBV28; no clear D. Trimming took off 5 bases at V and 2 bases at J, with 4 bases between the two ends. The CDR3 extends over 11 amino acids. CDR1 and CDR2 (germline): MDHEN, SYDVKM. Variable domain in full (rest from reference TRBV28 and TRBJ2-7): DVKVTQSSRYLVKRTGEKVFLECVQDMDHENMFWYRQDPGLGLRLIYFSYDVKMKEKGDIPEGYSVSREKKERFSLILESASTNQTSMYLCASSPAYEQYFGPGTRLTVT.

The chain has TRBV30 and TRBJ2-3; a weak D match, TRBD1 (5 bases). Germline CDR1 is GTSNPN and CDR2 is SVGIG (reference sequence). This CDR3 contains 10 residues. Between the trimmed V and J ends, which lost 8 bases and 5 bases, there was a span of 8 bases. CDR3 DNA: TGTGCCGTCAGGGTAGATACGCAGTATTTT. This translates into CAVRVDTQYF.

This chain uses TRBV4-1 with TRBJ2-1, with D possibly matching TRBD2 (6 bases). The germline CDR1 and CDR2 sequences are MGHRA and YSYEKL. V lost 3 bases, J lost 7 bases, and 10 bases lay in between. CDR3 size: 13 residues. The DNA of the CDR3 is TGCGCCAGCAGCCAGTATGGGGGGAATGAGCAGTTCTTC. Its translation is CASSQYGGNEQFF.

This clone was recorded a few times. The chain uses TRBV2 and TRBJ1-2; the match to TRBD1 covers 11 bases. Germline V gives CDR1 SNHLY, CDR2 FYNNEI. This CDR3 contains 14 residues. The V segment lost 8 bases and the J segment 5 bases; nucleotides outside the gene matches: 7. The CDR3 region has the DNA TGTGCCAGCGGGACAGGGGGTGTAGGGTATGGCTACACCTTC. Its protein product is CASGTGGVGYGYTF.

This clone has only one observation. CDR3 amino acids: CASSLFRAGELFF. The DNA of the CDR3 is TGTGCCAGCAGCTTATTCCGAGCCGGGGAGCTGTTTTTT. The chain couples TRBV11-2 to TRBJ2-2; D is undetermined. The CDR3 is made up of 13 amino acids. Trimming cost V 2 bases and J 6 bases, with 7 bases left between them. Germline lookup yields CDR1 SGHAT and CDR2 FQNNGV.

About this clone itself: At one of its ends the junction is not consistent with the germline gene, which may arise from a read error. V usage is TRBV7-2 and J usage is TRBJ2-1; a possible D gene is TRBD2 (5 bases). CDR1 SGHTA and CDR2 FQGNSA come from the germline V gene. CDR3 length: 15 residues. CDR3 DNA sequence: TGTGCCAGCAGCTTAGGCAGGCTAGCTGGCAATGGGCAGTTCTTC. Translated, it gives CASSLGRLAGNGQFF.

In DNA form, the CDR3 reads TGTGCCAGCAGCAGTGGACAGTCGAACACTGAAGCTTTCTTT. Its translation: CASSSGQSNTEAFF. This chain connects TRBV7-9 to TRBJ1-1; D possibly corresponds to TRBD1 (6 bases). The V and J ends lost 5 bases and 1 base respectively, with 11 bases between them. The V gene's germline CDR1 is SEHNR and CDR2 FQNEAQ (reference sequence). CDR3 size: 14 residues.

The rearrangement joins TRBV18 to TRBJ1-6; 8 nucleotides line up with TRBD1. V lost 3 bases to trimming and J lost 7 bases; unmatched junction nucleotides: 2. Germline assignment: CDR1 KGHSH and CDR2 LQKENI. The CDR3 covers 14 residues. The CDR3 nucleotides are TGTGCCAGCTCACCGGACAGGGTGAATTCACCCCTCCACTTT. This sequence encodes CASSPDRVNSPLHF.

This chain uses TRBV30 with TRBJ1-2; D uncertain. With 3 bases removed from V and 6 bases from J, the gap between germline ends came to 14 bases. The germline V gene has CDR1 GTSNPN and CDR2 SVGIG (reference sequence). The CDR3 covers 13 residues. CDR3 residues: CAWSIGYRDGYTF. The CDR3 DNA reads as TGTGCCTGGAGCATCGGATATCGAGATGGCTACACCTTC.

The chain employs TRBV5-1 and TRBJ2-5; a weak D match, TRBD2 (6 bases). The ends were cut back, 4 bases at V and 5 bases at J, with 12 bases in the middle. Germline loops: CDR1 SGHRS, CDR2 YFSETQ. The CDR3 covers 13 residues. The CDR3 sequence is CASSAEGRETQYF. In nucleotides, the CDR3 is TGCGCCAGCAGCGCCGAAGGGAGGGAGACCCAGTACTTC.

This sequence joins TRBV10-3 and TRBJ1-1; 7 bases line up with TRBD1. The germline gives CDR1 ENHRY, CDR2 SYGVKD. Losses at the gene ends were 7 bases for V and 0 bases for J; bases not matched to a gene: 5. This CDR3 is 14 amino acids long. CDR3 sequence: CAIKRQGMNTEAFF. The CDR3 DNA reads TGTGCCATCAAAAGACAGGGCATGAACACTGAAGCTTTCTTT.

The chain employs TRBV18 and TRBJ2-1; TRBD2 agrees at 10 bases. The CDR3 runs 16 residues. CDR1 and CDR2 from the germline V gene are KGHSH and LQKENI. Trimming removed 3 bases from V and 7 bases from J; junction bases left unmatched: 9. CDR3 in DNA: TGTGCCAGCTCACCCACTAGCGGGGTATCAGGGAATGAGCAGTTCTTC. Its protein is CASSPTSGVSGNEQFF.

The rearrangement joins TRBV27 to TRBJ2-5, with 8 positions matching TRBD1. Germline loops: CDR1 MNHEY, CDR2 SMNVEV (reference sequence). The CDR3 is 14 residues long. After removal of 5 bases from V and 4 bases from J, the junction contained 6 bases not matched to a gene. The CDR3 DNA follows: TGTGCCAGCAGTCAGGGGACAGGCCTAGAGACCCAGTACTTC. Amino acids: CASSQGTGLETQYF.

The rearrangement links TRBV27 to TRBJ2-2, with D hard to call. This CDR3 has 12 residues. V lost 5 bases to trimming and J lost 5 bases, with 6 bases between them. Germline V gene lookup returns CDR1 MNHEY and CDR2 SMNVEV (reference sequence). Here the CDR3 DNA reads TGTGCCAGCAGTCCCTATACCGGGGAGCTGTTTTTT. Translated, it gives CASSPYTGELFF.

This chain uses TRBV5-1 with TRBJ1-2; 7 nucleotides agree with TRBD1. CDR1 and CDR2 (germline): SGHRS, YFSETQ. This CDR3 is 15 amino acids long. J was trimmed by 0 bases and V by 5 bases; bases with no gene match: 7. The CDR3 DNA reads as TGCGCCAGCAGGACAGGGCCTGTTACTAACTATGGCTACACCTTC. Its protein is CASRTGPVTNYGYTF.

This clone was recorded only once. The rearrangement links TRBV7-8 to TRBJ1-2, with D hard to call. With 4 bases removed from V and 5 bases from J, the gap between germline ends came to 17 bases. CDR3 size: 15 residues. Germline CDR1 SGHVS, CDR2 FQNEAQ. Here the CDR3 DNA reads TGTGCCAGCAGCTGGAGCGGCTCAGCAACATATGGCTACACCTTC. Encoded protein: CASSWSGSATYGYTF.

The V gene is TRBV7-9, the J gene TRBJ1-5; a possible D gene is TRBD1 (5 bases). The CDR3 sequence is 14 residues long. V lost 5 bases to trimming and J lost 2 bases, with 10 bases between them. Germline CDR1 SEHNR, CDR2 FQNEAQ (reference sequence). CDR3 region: CASSGSGRNQPQHF. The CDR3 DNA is TGTGCCAGCAGCGGCTCGGGACGCAATCAGCCCCAGCATTTT.

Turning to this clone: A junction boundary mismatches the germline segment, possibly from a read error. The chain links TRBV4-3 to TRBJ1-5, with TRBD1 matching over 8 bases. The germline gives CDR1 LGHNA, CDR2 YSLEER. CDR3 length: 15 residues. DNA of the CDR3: TGCGCCAGCAGCGAAGACGGACAGGGCGATCAGCCCCAGCATTTT. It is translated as CASSEDGQGDQPQHF.